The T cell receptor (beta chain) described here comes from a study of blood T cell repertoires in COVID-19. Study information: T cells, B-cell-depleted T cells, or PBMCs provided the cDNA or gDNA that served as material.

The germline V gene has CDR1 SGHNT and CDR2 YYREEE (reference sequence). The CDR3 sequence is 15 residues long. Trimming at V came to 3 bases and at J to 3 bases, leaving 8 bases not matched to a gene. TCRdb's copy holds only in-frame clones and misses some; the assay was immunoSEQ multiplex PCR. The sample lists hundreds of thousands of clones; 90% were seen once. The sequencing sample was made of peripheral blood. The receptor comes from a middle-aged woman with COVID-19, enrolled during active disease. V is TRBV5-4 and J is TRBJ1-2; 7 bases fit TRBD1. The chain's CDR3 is CASSSGGRAYYGYTF. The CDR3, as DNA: TGTGCCAGCAGCTCAGGGGGTCGGGCTTACTATGGCTACACCTTC.